These 22 T cell receptor beta chains were all obtained from the same sample, sequenced in a study of blood T cell repertoires in COVID-19. Here immunoSEQ multiplex PCR was the method, and the copy in TCRdb shows in-frame clones only, minus some. The sample gives over 130,000 clones, about 91% of which show up once; 28% is in the top ten. The sequenced sample consisted of peripheral blood. These receptors all stem from a human donor in a cohort sampled during active COVID-19.

This clone came up once. This sequence joins TRBV6-5 and TRBJ2-2; 9 bases are shared with TRBD1. CDR1 MNHEY and CDR2 SVGAGI come from the germline V gene. The CDR3 totals 15 residues. V dropped 5 bases and J dropped 1; count of bases not matched to a gene: 2. Here the CDR3 DNA reads TGTGCCAGCAGTAGGGGACAGGGGAACACCGGGGAGCTGTTTTTT. Translated: CASSRGQGNTGELFF.

In its sample, this clone was seen once. The chain has TRBV2 and TRBJ1-1; D is perhaps TRBD1 (5 bases). Germline loops: CDR1 SNHLY, CDR2 FYNNEI. The length of the CDR3 is 13 residues. With 6 bases removed from V and 4 bases from J, the gap between germline ends came to 12 bases. CDR3: CASSRGTTTEAFF. CDR3 sequence (DNA): TGTGCCAGCAGCCGCGGGACGACCACTGAAGCTTTCTTT.

The chain employs TRBV6-5 and TRBJ2-7; maybe TRBD1 (5 bases). The CDR3 is 16 amino acids. Trimming shortened V by 0 bases and J by 0 bases, and 12 bases separated the two germline ends. Germline V gene data show CDR1 as MNHEY and CDR2 as SVGAGI. The CDR3 DNA follows: TGTGCCAGCAGTTACTCAGGGGTGCCCAGCTCCTACGAGCAGTACTTC. Translated, it gives CASSYSGVPSSYEQYF.

The CDR3 nucleotides are TGTGCCAGCAGCGTAGTCGGACAGGGGGGTGGCTACACCTTC. Its protein is CASSVVGQGGGYTF. The V and J genes are TRBV9 and TRBJ1-2, with 10 bases lining up with TRBD1. Germline-derived CDR1 and CDR2 are SGDLS and YYNGEE. With 0 bases clipped from V and 7 bases from J, the junction kept 3 bases outside the gene matches. CDR3 length equals 14 residues.

This rearrangement joins TRBV7-2 to TRBJ2-7; 9 bases agree with TRBD1. The CDR3 runs to 16 residues. With 1 base clipped from V and 3 bases from J, the junction kept 7 bases outside the gene matches. Germline-derived CDR1 and CDR2 are SGHTA and FQGNSA. The CDR3 is CASSLEGQGRNYEQYF. CDR3 sequence (DNA): TGTGCCAGCAGCTTAGAGGGACAGGGAAGAAACTACGAGCAGTACTTC.

Here the CDR3 reads CASSSSTDTQYF. CDR3 nucleotide sequence: TGTGCCAGCAGCTCCTCCACAGATACGCAGTATTTT. V and J are TRBV7-9 and TRBJ2-3; D not certain. The CDR3 loop spans 12 amino acids. Trimming removed 4 bases from V and 2 bases from J, with 4 bases in between. Germline loops: CDR1 SEHNR, CDR2 FQNEAQ (reference sequence).

This clone was observed once. The chain joins TRBV5-5 to TRBJ1-1; D gene unclear. Per germline, CDR1 SGHKS and CDR2 YYEKEE (reference sequence). The CDR3 is 12 amino acids. With 5 bases removed from V and 2 bases from J, the gap between germline ends came to 7 bases. CDR3 sequence (DNA): TGTGCCAGCAGACATTTAAACACTGAAGCTTTCTTT. Amino acids: CASRHLNTEAFF.

The V call is TRBV2, the J call TRBJ2-7, with 11 bases identical to TRBD1. Germline V CDR1 and CDR2: SNHLY, FYNNEI. With V trimmed by 4 bases and J by 6 bases, 11 bases remained unmatched. The CDR3 has 16 residues. The CDR3 sequence: CASSGPRTGGLGEQYF. In nucleotides, the CDR3 is TGTGCCAGCAGTGGGCCGAGGACAGGGGGCCTCGGCGAGCAGTACTTC.

The chain has TRBV18 and TRBJ1-2, with 7 bases lining up with TRBD1. CDR3 length equals 13 residues. Trimming took 6 bases from V and 8 from J; bases not matched to a gene: 9. CDR1 is KGHSH and CDR2 is LQKENI in the germline V gene. The CDR3, as DNA: TGTGCCAGCTCGCCTGGGACAGTGGAAGGCTACACCTTC. This sequence encodes CASSPGTVEGYTF.

The genes are TRBV7-9 and TRBJ1-5, with D tentatively TRBD1 (6 bases). V lost 5 bases and J lost 7, with 12 bases in between. The CDR3 is 13 amino acids. CDR1 is SEHNR, CDR2 FQNEAQ, per germline (reference sequence). CDR3 sequence (DNA): TGTGCCAGCAGCCAGGGGACGGGACAGCCCCAGCATTTT. Translated, it gives CASSQGTGQPQHF.

V gene TRBV20-1 combines with J gene TRBJ1-2; unclear D gene. V gave up 0 bases and J gave up 6 bases, with 5 bases separating them. The CDR3 runs to 11 residues. The V gene's germline CDR1 is DFQATT and CDR2 SNEGSKA (reference sequence). CDR3 loop: CSAREGHGYTF. CDR3 sequence (DNA): TGCAGTGCTAGAGAGGGCCATGGCTACACCTTC.

The chain employs TRBV14 and TRBJ2-1; TRBD2 matches 7 bases. With 1 base clipped from V and 14 bases from J, the junction kept 5 bases outside the gene matches. This CDR3 spans 12 amino acids. The V gene's germline CDR1 is SGHDN and CDR2 FVKESK. Written as DNA, the CDR3 is TGTGCCAGCAGCCAAGTCTCGGGGGGAAAGTTCTTC. Encoded protein: CASSQVSGGKFF.

The rearrangement links TRBV18 to TRBJ2-1; no firm D call. This CDR3 has 17 residues. Looked up from germline, CDR1 is KGHSH and CDR2 is LQKENI. With 0 bases removed from V and 0 bases from J, the gap between germline ends came to 12 bases. CDR3 in DNA: TGTGCCAGCTCACCACCGAGAGGCCAGAGCTCCTACAATGAGCAGTTCTTC. Its protein product is CASSPPRGQSSYNEQFF.

The chain is built from TRBV18 and TRBJ1-1, with a weak D call TRBD1 (5 bases). The CDR3 runs 13 residues. The germline V and J ends were trimmed by 8 bases and 0 bases, with 10 bases remaining between them. The germline V gene has CDR1 KGHSH and CDR2 LQKENI. CDR3: CASLRGLNTEAFF. CDR3 sequence (DNA): TGTGCCAGCCTAAGGGGTTTGAACACTGAAGCTTTCTTT.

This clone was detected once. This sequence joins TRBV27 and TRBJ1-1; the match to TRBD1 covers 7 bases. The length of the CDR3 is 13 residues. V gave up 5 bases and J gave up 9 bases; unmatched junction bases: 9. CDR1 and CDR2 from the germline V gene are MNHEY and SMNVEV (reference sequence). The CDR3 loop is CASSPHGTAQAFF. The DNA of the CDR3 is TGTGCCAGCAGTCCCCACGGGACAGCCCAAGCTTTCTTT.

The chain combines TRBV5-8 with TRBJ2-2; possible D gene TRBD1, 6 bases. CDR3 length: 15 amino acids. Germline CDR1 is SGHTS and CDR2 is YDEGEE. With 3 bases removed from V and 5 bases from J, the gap between germline ends came to 14 bases. The CDR3: CASSSQTGETGELFF. The CDR3 DNA is TGTGCCAGCAGCTCGCAGACAGGAGAGACCGGGGAGCTGTTTTTT.

The chain links TRBV11-2 to TRBJ2-7; 8 bases are a match to TRBD1. Germline V lookup: CDR1 SGHAT, CDR2 FQNNGV. Trimming removed 5 bases from V and 2 bases from J; junction bases left unmatched: 8. The length of the CDR3 is 15 residues. The CDR3 sequence: CASSPPTGATYEQYF. The CDR3, as DNA: TGTGCCAGCAGCCCTCCGACAGGGGCCACCTACGAGCAGTACTTC. Supplemented by reference TRBV11-2 and TRBJ2-7, the full variable domain reads EAGVAQSPRYKIIEKRQSVAFWCNPISGHATLYWYQQILGQGPKLLIQFQNNGVVDDSQLPKDRFSAERLKGVDSTLKIQPAKLEDSAVYLCASSPPTGATYEQYFGPGTRLTVT.

V is TRBV12-5 and J is TRBJ2-2, with D hard to call. The V end lost 6 bases, the J end lost 2 bases, and 7 bases lay between the germline ends. This CDR3 is built from 13 residues. Germline V gives CDR1 LGHNT, CDR2 FRNRAP. This chain's CDR3 is CASGPFNTGELFF. As DNA, the CDR3 is TGTGCTAGTGGCCCTTTTAACACCGGGGAGCTGTTTTTT.

The chain employs TRBV30 and TRBJ2-7, with 7 positions matching TRBD1. The CDR3 extends over 12 amino acids. J lost 3 bases, V lost 3 bases, and 2 bases had no gene match. In germline, CDR1 is GTSNPN, CDR2 SVGIG (reference sequence). The CDR3 sequence: CAWSGDSYEQYF. The DNA of the CDR3 is TGTGCCTGGAGCGGGGACAGCTACGAGCAGTACTTC.

This clone was seen only a few times. The chain recombines TRBV27 with TRBJ1-6, with a tentative D call TRBD1 (6 bases). This CDR3 is built from 15 residues. Trimming removed 5 bases at V and 3 bases at J, with 11 bases between. CDR1 is MNHEY, CDR2 SMNVEV, per germline (reference sequence). The CDR3 DNA follows: TGTGCCAGCAGTATACAGGGATTCTATAATTCACCCCTCCACTTT. It is translated as CASSIQGFYNSPLHF.

The chain uses TRBV20-1 and TRBJ2-3; 14 bases are shared with TRBD2. Germline CDR1 reads DFQATT; CDR2 reads SNEGSKA (reference sequence). Trimming at V came to 3 bases and at J to 0 bases, leaving 11 bases not matched to a gene. There are 19 residues in the CDR3. Here the CDR3 reads CSASPTGGLAGASTDTQYF. In DNA, the CDR3 is TGCAGTGCTAGTCCAACCGGGGGACTAGCGGGGGCAAGCACAGATACGCAGTATTTT.

This chain connects TRBV4-3 to TRBJ2-7; 8 nucleotides match TRBD1. Unmatched junction bases numbered 3, after V lost 3 bases and J lost 5 bases. Germline V gene sequence: CDR1 LGHNA, CDR2 YSLEER. The CDR3 covers 13 residues. The CDR3 DNA sequence: TGCGCCAGCAGCCACCAGACAGGGGACGAGCAGTACTTC. Amino acids: CASSHQTGDEQYF.